The 17 T cell receptor beta chains given below trace back to one sample, sequenced in a study of T-cell memory formation after mild COVID-19. One entry per CDR3 protein, called by TCRdb with MiXCR from the 5' RACE reads. The data contain fewer than 650,000 distinct CDR3 sequences, roughly 22% of them singletons. Input material: PBMCs or a T cell subset sorted from them (not recorded which). The receptors derive from an adult woman who had mild COVID-19 (a few samples of this study predate the infection). Cell type and time point are not known.

This clonotype has ten or more counts. J is TRBJ2-1 and V is TRBV27; 7 bases are shared with TRBD1. This CDR3 spans 16 amino acids. The trim removed 5 bases at V and 4 bases at J, leaving 11 bases unmatched. Germline lookup yields CDR1 MNHEY and CDR2 SMNVEV (reference sequence). This CDR3 reads CASSQGTALLYNEQFF. As DNA, the CDR3 is TGTGCCAGCAGTCAGGGGACAGCCCTTTTATACAATGAGCAGTTCTTC.

The rearrangement links TRBV7-8 to TRBJ1-5, with D unclear. The CDR3 is 15 residues long. In germline, CDR1 is SGHVS, CDR2 FQNEAQ. Trimming stripped 4 bases from V and 4 bases from J, with 14 bases between. The CDR3: CASSSEVGGNQPQHF. CDR3 sequence (DNA): TGTGCCAGCAGCTCAGAGGTAGGAGGGAATCAGCCCCAGCATTTT. Full variable domain (remainder filled in from reference TRBV7-8 and TRBJ1-5): GAGVSQSPRYKVAKRGQDVALRCDPISGHVSLFWYQQALGQGPEFLTYFQNEAQLDKSGLPSDRFFAERPEGSVSTLKIQRTQQEDSAVYLCASSSEVGGNQPQHFGDGTRLSIL.

Turning to this clonotype: Since a much larger clone is just one base distant, this may be a read error. The chain combines TRBV5-6 with TRBJ2-7; 10 bases line up with TRBD2. V shed 3 bases, J shed 2 bases, and the junction held 5 bases outside the gene matches. Germline CDR1 reads SGHDT; CDR2 reads YYEEEE. CDR3 size: 15 residues. The CDR3 spells CASSYRTSGTYEQYF. CDR3 in DNA: TGTGCCAGCAGCTACCGGACTAGCGGAACCTACGAGCAGTACTTC. The whole variable domain, remainder taken from reference TRBV5-6 and TRBJ2-7, is DAGVTQSPTHLIKTRGQQVTLRCSPKSGHDTVSWYQQALGQGPQFIFQYYEEEERQRGNFPDRFSGHQFPNYSSELNVNALLLGDSALYLCASSYRTSGTYEQYFGPGTRLTVT.

The chain is built from TRBV14 and TRBJ2-4; D is possibly TRBD2 (6 bases). The CDR3 consists of 13 residues. Germline V gene lookup returns CDR1 SGHDN and CDR2 FVKESK. V lost 1 base, J lost 9 bases, and 10 bases lay in between. The CDR3 is CASSQGREAIQYF. CDR3 sequence (DNA): TGTGCCAGCAGCCAAGGCAGGGAGGCCATTCAGTACTTC.

This clonotype was seen a single time. A junction end diverges from the germline sequence, so it may reflect a read error. The gene calls are TRBV7-2 and TRBJ2-2; 9 bases line up with TRBD1. This CDR3 comprises 18 residues. CDR1 is SGHTA, CDR2 FQGNSA, per germline. In nucleotides, the CDR3 is TGTGCCAGCAGCACAGGGGGCGTGCTAGTTGAAAGGGACGGGGAGCTGATTTTT. Its protein product is CASSTGGVLVERDGELIF.

This clonotype showed up just a few times. The chain employs TRBV12-3 or TRBV12-4 and TRBJ1-2, with D uncertain. Trimming removed 8 bases at V and 8 bases at J, with 18 bases between. CDR3 size: 13 residues. This CDR3 reads CASDREIGMGYTF. The CDR3 region has the DNA TGTGCCAGCGATAGAGAAATAGGAATGGGCTACACCTTC.

This clonotype was recorded a few times. V and J are TRBV15 and TRBJ1-4, with 10 nucleotides matching TRBD1. Germline values: CDR1 LNHNV, CDR2 YYDKDF (reference sequence). J was trimmed by 8 bases and V by 1 base; bases with no gene match: 10. The length of the CDR3 is 17 residues. The CDR3 nucleotides are TGTGCCACCAGCAGAGTACGGGACAGGGGAAGGGGCGAAAAACTGTTTTTT. Its translation: CATSRVRDRGRGEKLFF.

The chain is built from TRBV2 and TRBJ1-1; D not certain. The germline V gene encodes CDR1 SNHLY and CDR2 FYNNEI. The CDR3 contains 11 residues. V was cut by 5 bases and J by 8 bases, with 9 bases left in between. The CDR3 here is CASSFSAEAFF. The CDR3 DNA is TGTGCCAGCAGTTTCTCGGCAGAAGCTTTCTTT.

This clonotype was recorded at least ten times. One end of the junction fails to match germline, which may point to a read error. J is TRBJ2-7 and V is TRBV5-1; 10 nucleotides match TRBD1. The CDR3 contains 12 residues. Germline assignment: CDR1 SGHRS and CDR2 YFSETQ. The CDR3 nucleotides are TGTGCCAGCTCCCTGGACAGGGGGGAGCAGTACTTC. Translated, it gives CASSLDRGEQYF.

The chain employs TRBV27 and TRBJ2-1, with 12 positions matching TRBD2. This CDR3 contains 17 residues. The ends lost 2 bases at V and 6 bases at J; junction bases unmatched: 8. Per the germline V gene, CDR1 is MNHEY and CDR2 is SMNVEV (reference sequence). CDR3 loop: CASSLPPSGGAPNEQFF. For the CDR3, the DNA is TGTGCCAGCAGTTTACCCCCTAGCGGGGGGGCGCCCAATGAGCAGTTCTTC.

V is TRBV5-1 and J is TRBJ1-1; TRBD1 agrees at 10 bases. Germline-derived CDR1 and CDR2 are SGHRS and YFSETQ. This CDR3 has 15 amino acids. Unmatched junction bases numbered 7, after V lost 4 bases and J lost 4 bases. This chain's CDR3 is CASSRTGGGVTEAFF. Here the CDR3 DNA reads TGCGCCAGCAGCAGGACAGGGGGTGGGGTCACTGAAGCTTTCTTT.

This clonotype was picked up a small number of times. CDR3 protein: CSVETRAPNYGYTF. In DNA, the CDR3 is TGCAGCGTTGAAACCCGGGCTCCTAACTATGGCTACACCTTC. This chain links TRBV29-1 with TRBJ1-2, with D unclear. V was trimmed by 2 bases and J by 0 bases, leaving 10 bases between them. The CDR3 loop spans 14 amino acids. Germline V CDR1 and CDR2: SQVTM, ANQGSEA.

V usage is TRBV12-3 or TRBV12-4 and J usage is TRBJ2-5; the D call may be TRBD1 or TRBD2 (5 bases each). V was cut by 7 bases and J by 5 bases, with 14 bases left in between. This CDR3 has 13 amino acids. For the CDR3, the DNA is TGTGCCAGCACCCTAGAGGGGTGGGAGACCCAGTACTTC. Translated: CASTLEGWETQYF.

This clonotype turned up a few times. The chain uses TRBV5-5 and TRBJ1-1, with D hard to call. The V end lost 4 bases, the J end lost 0 bases, and 7 bases lay between the germline ends. Germline values: CDR1 SGHKS, CDR2 YYEKEE (reference sequence). The CDR3 consists of 13 residues. For the CDR3, the DNA is TGTGCCAGCAGCGGAATTATGAACACTGAAGCTTTCTTT. Residues: CASSGIMNTEAFF.

This clonotype was counted a few times. V and J are TRBV7-9 and TRBJ1-1, with 10 bases fitting TRBD1. The V gene end was trimmed by 4 bases and the J gene end by 5 bases; junction bases not matched to a gene: 10. Germline V gives CDR1 SEHNR, CDR2 FQNEAQ (reference sequence). This CDR3 has 16 residues. Written as DNA, the CDR3 is TGTGCCAGCAGCTCGCGCCCGACAGGGGGCCTAACTGAAGCTTTCTTT. This gives the protein CASSSRPTGGLTEAFF.

Here the CDR3 DNA reads TGTGCCAGTAGTATCTACCAGAGCACAGATACGCAGTATTTT. Protein product: CASSIYQSTDTQYF. The chain recombines TRBV19 with TRBJ2-3, with no clear D. The V gene lost 3 bases and the J gene lost 0 bases, with 7 bases spanning the gap. This CDR3 has 14 amino acids. The germline CDR1 and CDR2 sequences are LNHDA and SQIVND (reference sequence).

The V call is TRBV29-1, the J call TRBJ1-2; D not resolved. The V and J ends lost 4 bases and 4 bases respectively, with 13 bases between them. Per the germline V gene, CDR1 is SQVTM and CDR2 is ANQGSEA. The CDR3 is 13 residues long. This CDR3 is CSVVHSSLYGYTF. The DNA for the CDR3 is TGCAGCGTTGTTCACAGCTCGCTCTATGGCTACACCTTC.